This T cell receptor beta chain was recorded in a study (dated by TCRdb to about 2016). Note on this clonotype: Its specific antigen is unknown. Per-base quality was not reported, and no clone a single base away is much larger than it.

The library was prepared using RT-PCR. Instrument used: Illumina MiSeq. TCRdb reprocessed the public reads (quality trimming at Q25 with fastp, clone calling with MiXCR) and kept in-frame beta chains. Rows with a matching CDR3 protein are joined into one entry that keeps the most common DNA and genes. The sample includes about 680,000 distinct CDR3 sequences, with approximately 15% observed a single time. The ten biggest clones cover 3.6% of the sample. CDR1 LGHDT and CDR2 YNNKEL are derived from the germline V gene (reference sequence). Inclusive of the bounding cysteine and phenylalanine, the CDR3 is 13 residues long. Solely the CDR3 DNA is kept, with 39 bases framed from the first base. Deletion took 4 bases off V and 8 bases off J, with a span of 14 bases between the germline ends.

The chain couples TRBV3-1 to TRBJ1-2, and possibly TRBD1, on 6 matching bases. The sample was memory CD4+ T cells from blood. The receptor was isolated from a female donor in good health, serving as a healthy control. Read as DNA, the sequence is TGTGCCAGCAGCCGCAGGGGCGGTGGAGGCTACACCTTC. Its protein is CASSRRGGGGYTF.